The rows below give T cell receptor beta chains drawn from one sample of a study of blood T cell repertoires in COVID-19. Data came from immunoSEQ multiplex PCR; TCRdb stores just in-frame clones and leaves some out. This table has around 250,000 clones, 85% to 90% appearing once. The source material was PBMCs or T cells enriched from blood (not recorded which). The source of these receptors is a woman younger than 45 who had recovered from COVID-19. Both conserved end residues are part of each CDR3. Fields, in order: clone size, V gene, D gene, J gene, CDR3 protein, CDR3 DNA. The D gene is left open where the match is weak. Clone size is stated in some rows and not others, as once, few, many or a class when expanded.

.	TRBV7-2	TRBD2	TRBJ2-1	CASSSLAGESYNEQFF	TGTGCCAGCAGCTCTCTAGCGGGAGAGTCCTACAATGAGCAGTTCTTC
.	TRBV11-3	TRBD1	TRBJ2-3	CASSLGPTGASTDTQYF	TGTGCCAGCAGCTTGGGGCCCACAGGGGCCTCCACAGATACGCAGTATTTT
.	TRBV7-9	.	TRBJ1-1	CASSPRATEAFF	TGTGCCAGCAGCCCGCGGGCAACCGAAGCTTTCTTT
.	TRBV7-2	.	TRBJ2-3	CASSLARLDTQYF	TGTGCCAGCAGCTTAGCGCGCTTGGATACGCAGTATTTT
once	TRBV11-2	TRBD2	TRBJ2-2	CASSLALAGLTGELFF	TGTGCCAGCAGCTTAGCACTAGCGGGACTGACCGGGGAGCTGTTTTTT
.	TRBV6-2/TRBV6-3	.	TRBJ1-1	CASIPGGGAEAFF	TGTGCCAGCATCCCCGGAGGGGGGGCTGAAGCTTTCTTT
.	TRBV4-3	.	TRBJ1-5	CASSQDYPPGRNQPQHF	TGCGCCAGCAGCCAAGATTACCCCCCAGGGCGCAATCAGCCCCAGCATTTT
.	TRBV6-2/TRBV6-3	.	TRBJ1-5	CASSYLRGNQPQHF	TGTGCCAGCAGTTACCTCCGGGGGAATCAGCCCCAGCATTTT
.	TRBV5-1	TRBD1	TRBJ1-2	CASSVGTGGYGYTF	TGCGCCAGCAGCGTCGGGACAGGGGGCTATGGCTACACCTTC
.	TRBV9	.	TRBJ2-2	CASSVGGRLAGELFF	TGTGCCAGCAGCGTAGGGGGGCGGTTAGCAGGGGAGCTGTTTTTT
.	TRBV24-1	.	TRBJ2-1	CATSDFQGGGGLRRYNEQFF	TGTGCCACCAGTGATTTTCAAGGGGGAGGGGGGCTACGACGGTACAATGAGCAGTTCTTC
.	TRBV30	.	TRBJ1-4	CAWSRDATNEKLFF	TGTGCCTGGAGTCGAGATGCAACTAATGAAAAACTGTTTTTT
many	TRBV6-5	TRBD1	TRBJ2-7	CASSYVQGITYEQYF	TGTGCCAGCAGTTACGTACAGGGGATAACCTACGAGCAGTACTTC
.	TRBV18	TRBD2	TRBJ2-5	CASSPPSGRDAQETQYF	TGTGCCAGCTCACCTCCTAGCGGGAGGGACGCCCAGGAGACCCAGTACTTC
.	TRBV19	TRBD1	TRBJ2-7	CASSGTGVVDEQYF	TGTGCCAGTTCCGGGACAGGGGTTGTAGACGAGCAGTACTTC
.	TRBV2	TRBD1	TRBJ2-7	CATATGTGGKGQYF	TGTGCCACCGCGACCGGGACAGGGGGCAAGGGGCAGTACTTC
.	TRBV10-1	TRBD1	TRBJ1-2	CASSATTGYYGYTF	TGCGCCAGCAGCGCGACGACAGGGTACTATGGCTACACCTTC
.	TRBV28	.	TRBJ2-7	CASTTGGKSYEQYF	TGTGCCAGCACCACTGGGGGGAAGTCCTACGAGCAGTACTTC
.	TRBV27	TRBD2	TRBJ2-7	CASSRREGTYEQYF	TGTGCCAGCAGTCGGCGGGAGGGGACCTACGAGCAGTACTTC
.	TRBV19	TRBD2	TRBJ2-3	CASSTGLAGGPADTQYF	TGTGCCAGTAGTACGGGACTAGCGGGAGGGCCCGCAGATACGCAGTATTTT
.	TRBV10-1	TRBD1	TRBJ1-2	CARGNFDRAMLSTF	TGCGCCAGGGGAAACTTTGACAGGGCCATGTTATCCACCTTC
few	TRBV7-2	.	TRBJ2-7	CASSLAPQGPAEGYEQYF	TGTGCCAGCAGCTTAGCGCCCCAGGGCCCGGCTGAAGGGTACGAGCAGTACTTC
.	TRBV15	.	TRBJ1-5	CATSTRGGRGAQPQHF	TGTGCCACCAGCACACGGGGGGGGCGAGGGGCTCAGCCCCAGCATTTT
.	TRBV27	.	TRBJ1-4	CASSLSQGYGNEKLFF	TGTGCCAGCAGTTTATCCCAGGGCTATGGTAATGAAAAACTGTTTTTT
.	TRBV6-6	TRBD2	TRBJ2-7	CASMTGGSYEQYF	TGTGCCAGCATGACGGGAGGTTCCTACGAGCAGTACTTC
.	TRBV5-5	.	TRBJ1-1	CASSLVLTEAFF	TGTGCCAGCAGCTTGGTCCTCACTGAAGCTTTCTTT
.	TRBV7-3	.	TRBJ1-4	CASSSSGGTNEKLFF	TGTGCCAGCAGCTCCTCCGGGGGGACTAATGAAAAACTGTTTTTT
.	TRBV5-1	TRBD2	TRBJ2-2	CASSFSAGGNTGELFF	TGCGCCAGCAGCTTCTCCGCGGGAGGGAACACCGGGGAGCTGTTTTTT
.	TRBV28	.	TRBJ2-1	CASSLWGLYNEQFF	TGTGCCAGCAGTTTATGGGGGCTATACAATGAGCAGTTCTTC
.	TRBV7-2	.	TRBJ2-7	CASSLTILAYEQYF	TGTGCCAGCAGCTTAACTATACTAGCTTACGAGCAGTACTTC
once	TRBV11-2	.	TRBJ2-3	CASSPRTSRILTSTDTQYF	TGTGCCAGCAGCCCACGGACTTCCCGAATCTTAACTAGCACAGATACGCAGTATTTT
.	TRBV28	.	TRBJ1-2	CASSLLGRNYGYTF	TGTGCCAGCAGTTTATTGGGCAGAAACTATGGCTACACCTTC
.	TRBV19	TRBD2	TRBJ2-1	CASSTQLAGGVNEQFF	TGTGCCAGTAGTACCCAACTAGCGGGAGGCGTTAATGAGCAGTTCTTC
.	TRBV7-2	TRBD1	TRBJ1-4	CASSPTGASTNEKLFF	TGTGCCAGCAGCCCGACAGGGGCCTCAACTAATGAAAAACTGTTTTTT
.	TRBV3-1/TRBV3-2	.	TRBJ2-1	CASSRVGGSYSYNEQFF	TGTGCCAGCAGCCGTGTAGGCGGGTCATACTCCTACAATGAGCAGTTCTTC